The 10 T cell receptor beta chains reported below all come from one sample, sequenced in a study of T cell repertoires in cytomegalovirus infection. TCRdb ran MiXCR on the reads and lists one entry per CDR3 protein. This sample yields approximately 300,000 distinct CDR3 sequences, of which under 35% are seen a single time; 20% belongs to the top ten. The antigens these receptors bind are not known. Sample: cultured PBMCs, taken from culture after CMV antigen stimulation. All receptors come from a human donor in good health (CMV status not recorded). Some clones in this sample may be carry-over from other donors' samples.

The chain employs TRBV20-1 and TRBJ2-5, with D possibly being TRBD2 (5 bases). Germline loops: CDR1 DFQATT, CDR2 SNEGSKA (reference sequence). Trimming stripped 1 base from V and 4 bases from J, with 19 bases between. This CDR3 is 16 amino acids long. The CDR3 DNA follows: TGCAGTGCTAGAGGTTTCCTTAGTAGGACTCCAGAGACCCAGTACTTC. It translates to CSARGFLSRTPETQYF.

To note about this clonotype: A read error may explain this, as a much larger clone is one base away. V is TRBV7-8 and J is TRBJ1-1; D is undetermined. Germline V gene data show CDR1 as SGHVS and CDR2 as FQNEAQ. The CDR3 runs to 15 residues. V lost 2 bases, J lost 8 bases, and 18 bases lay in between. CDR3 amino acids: CASSLWYISTGEAFF. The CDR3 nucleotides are TGTGCCAGCAGCTTATGGTACATCTCGACCGGGGAAGCTTTCTTT. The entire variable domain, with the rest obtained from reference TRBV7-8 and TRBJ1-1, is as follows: GAGVSQSPRYKVAKRGQDVALRCDPISGHVSLFWYQQALGQGPEFLTYFQNEAQLDKSGLPSDRFFAERPEGSVSTLKIQRTQQEDSAVYLCASSLWYISTGEAFFGQGTRLTVV.

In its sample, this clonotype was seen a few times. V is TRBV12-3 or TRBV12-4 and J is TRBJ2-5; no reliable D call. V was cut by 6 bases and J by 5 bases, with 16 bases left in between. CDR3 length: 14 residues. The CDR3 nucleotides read TGTGCCAGCAGGACCTCCGGAGTAGCCGAGACCCAGTACTTC. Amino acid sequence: CASRTSGVAETQYF.

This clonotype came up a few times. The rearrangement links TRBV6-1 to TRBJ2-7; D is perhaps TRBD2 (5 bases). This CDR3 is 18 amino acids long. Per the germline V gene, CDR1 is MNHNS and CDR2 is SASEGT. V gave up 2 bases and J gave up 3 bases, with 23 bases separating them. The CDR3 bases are TGTGCCAGCAGTGAAAAAAACGCGAGGCGAGGGAAGGGCTACGAGCAGTACTTC. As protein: CASSEKNARRGKGYEQYF.

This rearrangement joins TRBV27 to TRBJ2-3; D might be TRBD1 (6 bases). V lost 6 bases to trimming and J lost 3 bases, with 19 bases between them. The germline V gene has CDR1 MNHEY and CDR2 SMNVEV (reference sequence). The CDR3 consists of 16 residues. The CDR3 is CASRPTGPQGTDTQYF. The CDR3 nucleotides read TGTGCCAGCAGACCGACGGGCCCCCAGGGGACAGATACGCAGTATTTT.

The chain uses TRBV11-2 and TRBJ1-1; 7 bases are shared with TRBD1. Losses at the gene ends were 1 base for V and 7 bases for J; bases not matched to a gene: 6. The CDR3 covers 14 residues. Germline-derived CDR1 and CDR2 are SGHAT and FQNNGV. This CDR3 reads CASSLGQGWGEAFF. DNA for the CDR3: TGTGCCAGCAGCTTAGGACAGGGTTGGGGTGAAGCTTTCTTT.

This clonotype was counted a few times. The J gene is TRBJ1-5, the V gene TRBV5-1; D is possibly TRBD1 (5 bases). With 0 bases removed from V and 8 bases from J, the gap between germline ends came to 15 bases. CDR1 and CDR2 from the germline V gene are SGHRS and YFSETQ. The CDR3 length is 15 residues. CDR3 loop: CASSLGQGPGEPQHF. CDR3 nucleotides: TGCGCCAGCAGCTTGGGGCAGGGTCCAGGTGAGCCCCAGCATTTT.

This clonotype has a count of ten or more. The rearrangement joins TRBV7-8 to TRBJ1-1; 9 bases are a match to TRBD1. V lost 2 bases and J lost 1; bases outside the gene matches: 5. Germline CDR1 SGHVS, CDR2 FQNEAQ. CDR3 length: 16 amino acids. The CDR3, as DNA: TGTGCCAGCAGCTTAAGGTGGGGACAGGGGAACACTGAAGCTTTCTTT. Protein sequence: CASSLRWGQGNTEAFF.

CDR3 DNA: TGTGCCAGTAGTATAGATATACTCAACTATGGCTACACCTTC. Its translation is CASSIDILNYGYTF. This chain uses TRBV19 with TRBJ1-2; no clear D. V shed 0 bases and J shed 2 bases, with 7 bases lying between them. Germline CDR1 is LNHDA and CDR2 is SQIVND (reference sequence). The CDR3 spans 14 residues.

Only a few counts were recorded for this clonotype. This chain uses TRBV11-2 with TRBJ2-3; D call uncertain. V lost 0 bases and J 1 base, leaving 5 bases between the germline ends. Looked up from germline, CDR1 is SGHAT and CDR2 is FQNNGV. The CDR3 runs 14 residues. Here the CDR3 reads CASSLEWGTDTQYF. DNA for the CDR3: TGTGCCAGCAGCTTAGAATGGGGCACAGATACGCAGTATTTT.